This T cell receptor beta chain was identified during a study of T cells in Graves' hyperthyroidism and ophthalmopathy. General observations from the study: Most thyroid clonotypes with frequency above 0.001 were detected in blood.

Criteria for exclusion of patients were uncontrolled infection, other autoimmune disease, pregnancy or lactation. V dropped 1 base and J dropped 4; count of bases not matched to a gene: 4. The CDR3 is 14 residues long. Germline lookup yields CDR1 DFQATT and CDR2 SNEGSKA (reference sequence). Template material for amplifying TCR beta CDR3 regions consisted of RNA transcripts. The primer set for the first-round RT-PCR of the TCR CDR3 was HTBI. One entry per CDR3 protein, called by TCRdb with MiXCR from the multiplex PCR reads. Of about 840,000 distinct CDR3 sequences listed, roughly 40% are singletons. Of note for this clonotype: Its antigen is not known.

The TCR comes from a man between 18 and 29 years old with Graves' hyperthyroidism. The chain recombines TRBV20-1 with TRBJ1-5, with 7 bases lining up with TRBD1. What was sequenced was blood. The CDR3 DNA is TGCAGTGCTAGAGCTACCAGGGGGAATCAGCCCCAGCATTTT. Translating gives CSARATRGNQPQHF.